This T cell receptor (beta chain) was identified in a study of sequential checkpoint blockade in melanoma (dated by TCRdb to between 2017 and 2020). For the wider study: Patients were assigned by 1:1 randomization to either first-line nivolumab followed by ipilimumab (arm A) or ipilimumab followed by nivolumab (arm B). Maintenance nivolumab was given following each of the two trial sequences. Results and caveats for the whole study, not just this receptor: Larger, independent patient cohorts are needed to validate the response-prediction model that combines TCR metrics and mutation burden.

The treatment or condition label for this specimen denotes: randomized to nivolumab then ipilimumab (arm A) or the reverse (arm B). No trial patient had received prior DNA-damaging chemotherapy. Thawed PBMCs were sorted on a FACS Aria II flow cytometer to isolate live CD3+CD8+ cells negative for CD19 and CD56. The samples were obtained from melanoma patients enrolled in CheckMate 064, an open-label, randomized phase II trial testing sequential checkpoint blockade. Leukapheresis was used to collect peripheral blood mononuclear cells, which were then purified with Ficoll-Paque and frozen in human serum with roughly 10% DMSO. Right after sorting, the blood CD3+CD8+ cells were verified to be >95% pure, and DNA extraction followed. Including the terminal cysteine and phenylalanine, the CDR3 comprises 16 residues. This entry keeps only the CDR3 DNA: 48 bases, framed from base 1. Trimming accounts for 3 bases at V and 3 bases at J, while the number of junction bases matched to no gene is 5. The germline V gene yields MRHNA for CDR1 and SNTAGT for CDR2.

As concerns this clone: Its antigen specificity is not known. No per-base quality is available; no much larger clone lies one base away.

The immunoSEQ Assay was used to immunosequence TCRbeta CDR3 regions from genomic DNA. Before high-throughput sequencing, genomic DNA was amplified using bias-controlled multiplex PCR. The authors' pipeline ran thus. To quantify the absolute abundance of each unique TCRbeta CDR3 region, the sequences were collapsed and filtered. Clonality was defined as 1 minus Pielou's evenness and was calculated using productive rearrangements only. A previously published method was used to identify clones with significantly greater frequencies in on-treatment samples than in baseline samples. As stored in TCRdb, this immuneACCESS dataset retains in-frame rearrangements with V and J assigned. A fraction of the clones does not appear; measured against another copy, unresolved V genes explain less than half of the discrepancy, and the remainder lacks a known reason. V and J calls and clone size are copied from that table; D and trimming were computed from the DNA. The sample profile shows some 20,000 clones; about three fifths of them were found once. The ten largest clones add up to approximately 15% of the sample.

The sequence was obtained from a human donor with melanoma. This chain is built from TRBV6-4 and TRBJ2-7; 13 nucleotides in the junction match TRBD2. Material: CD8+ T cells sorted from blood (inferred from file names), obtained from a patient given nivolumab and ipilimumab in sequence. Here the CDR3 is given as CASSDGGLAGYYEQYF. The DNA sequence is given as TGTGCCAGCAGTGATGGGGGACTAGCGGGGTACTACGAGCAGTACTTC.